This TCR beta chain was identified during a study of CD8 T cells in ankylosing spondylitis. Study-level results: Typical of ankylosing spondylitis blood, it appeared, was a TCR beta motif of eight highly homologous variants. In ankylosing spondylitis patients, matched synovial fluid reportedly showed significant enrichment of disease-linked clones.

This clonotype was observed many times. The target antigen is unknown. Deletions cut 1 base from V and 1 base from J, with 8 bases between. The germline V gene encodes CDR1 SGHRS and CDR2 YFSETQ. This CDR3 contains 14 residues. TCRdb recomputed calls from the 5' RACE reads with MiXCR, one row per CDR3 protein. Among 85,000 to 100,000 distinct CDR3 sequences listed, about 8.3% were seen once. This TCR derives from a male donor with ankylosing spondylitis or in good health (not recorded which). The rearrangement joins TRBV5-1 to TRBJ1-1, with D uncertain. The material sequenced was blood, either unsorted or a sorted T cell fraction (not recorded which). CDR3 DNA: TGCGCCAGCAGCTTGAAGGGCCAGAACACTGAAGCTTTCTTT. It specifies CASSLKGQNTEAFF. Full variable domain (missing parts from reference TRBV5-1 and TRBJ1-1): KAGVTQTPRYLIKTRGQQVTLSCSPISGHRSVSWYQQTPGQGLQFLFEYFSETQRNKGNFPGRFSGRQFSNSRSEMNVSTLELGDSALYLCASSLKGQNTEAFFGQGTRLTVV.